The rows below give T cell receptor beta chains drawn from one sample of a study of T cells expressing NK-cell markers. TCRdb reprocessed the 5' RACE reads; each CDR3 protein has one entry and no DNA is given. The listing records 250,000 or so distinct CDR3 sequences. Material: blood T cells: a sorted CD56 or NKG2C T cell subset, CD4+ or CD8+ T cells, or bulk PBMC T cells (not recorded which). Receptor source: a woman between 18 and 69 years old in good health. The CDR3 runs from the conserved cysteine through the conserved F or W.

j_call v_call cdr3_aa
TRBJ1-1 TRBV20-1 CSASSGFGNTEAFF
TRBJ1-2 TRBV10-3 CAITGTGFGYTF
TRBJ2-1 TRBV7-8 CASLQSSYNEQFF
TRBJ1-2 TRBV7-9 CASSLVAGANYGYTF
TRBJ2-3 TRBV28 CASTRAGNTDTQYF
TRBJ2-1 TRBV5-1 CASRPTAGTYNEQFF
TRBJ1-3 TRBV12-3/TRBV12-4 CASSHRSTGNTIYF
TRBJ2-3 TRBV6-1 CASTAAGTQYF
TRBJ2-3 TRBV12-3/TRBV12-4 CASSFAAGGQYTQYF
TRBJ1-6 TRBV20-1 CSARDQGTVNSPLHF
TRBJ2-3 TRBV19 CASSLGAGKDTQYF
TRBJ1-6 TRBV12-3/TRBV12-4 CASSWGQGYNSPLHF
TRBJ2-7 TRBV19 CASSIEAGVSYEQYF
TRBJ2-3 TRBV7-3 CASSSDRSGTQYF
TRBJ2-3 TRBV7-2 CASSSSRTGAGDTQYF
TRBJ2-1 TRBV29-1 CSGMGGVYNEQFF
TRBJ2-3 TRBV10-2 CASSSPASTDTQYF
TRBJ2-3 TRBV7-6 CASSLESGRTTDTQYF
TRBJ2-1 TRBV7-3 CASSFSPATLNEQFF
TRBJ1-1 TRBV4-2 CASSQIPNGNTEAFF
TRBJ2-1 TRBV6-5 CASSYSGRGTRHEQFF
TRBJ2-5 TRBV7-2 CASSESSMYQETQYF
TRBJ2-3 TRBV12-3/TRBV12-4 CASSPTTSGVTDTQYF
TRBJ1-3 TRBV29-1 CSPFWSGNTIYF
TRBJ2-3 TRBV5-1 CASRGLVSDTQYF
TRBJ2-3 TRBV5-1 CASSGGLSHTDTQYF
TRBJ2-2 TRBV5-6 CASSLVWGSNTGELFF
TRBJ2-1 TRBV18 CASSPRQGASGYNEQFF
TRBJ2-1 TRBV5-1 CASRDHMGQFF
TRBJ2-7 TRBV7-2 CASSLGQSSYEQYF
TRBJ2-2 TRBV12-3/TRBV12-4 CASSRQIGGPDTGELFF
TRBJ1-2 TRBV5-1 CASSPAGNYGYTF
TRBJ2-5 TRBV11-2 CASSFGFSGGANSETQYF
TRBJ2-7 TRBV4-3 CASSLRGGASYEQYF
TRBJ1-2 TRBV20-1 CSAPGRTPRSDYGYTF
TRBJ2-1 TRBV11-2 CASSLASGFYNEQFF
TRBJ2-5 TRBV20-1 CSARDPYRKVETQYF
TRBJ2-3 TRBV20-1 CSASPGTGGDTQYF
TRBJ2-1 TRBV7-3 CASSSTRSKFF
TRBJ2-7 TRBV6-2/TRBV6-3 CASSWSAGAYEQYF
TRBJ2-7 TRBV24-1 CATSDSPHSGSLYEQYF
TRBJ2-5 TRBV5-1 CASGPGGSGETQYF
TRBJ1-2 TRBV7-2 CASSRTGRTDILGGYTF
TRBJ2-5 TRBV5-1 CASSIQAETQYF
TRBJ1-1 TRBV20-1 CSARDLPGLLAEAFF
TRBJ2-7 TRBV28 CASSSDSPTYEQYF
TRBJ1-6 TRBV6-5 CASSSRGPWGNSPLHF
TRBJ2-1 TRBV28 CASSLGGRVLDEQFF